This TCR beta chain was captured in a study of blood T cell repertoires in COVID-19. Study in general: Acute-phase and convalescent COVID-19 samples originated in the United States, Italy and Spain. Nucleic acid was either cDNA or gDNA, and it came from T cells, B-cell-depleted T cells, or PBMCs.

Germline trimming cut 5 bases from V and 8 bases from J; bases unmatched to any gene: 4. The CDR3 loop spans 14 amino acids. From germline, CDR1 is MNHEY and CDR2 SMNVEV (reference sequence). Measured with immunoSEQ multiplex PCR; TCRdb has only the in-frame clones, and not every one. The sample holds 150,000 to 190,000 clones; approximately 81% are singletons and the top ten take 8% to 9%. This receptor was obtained from a woman aged 55-70 years with COVID-19, enrolled during active disease. The specimen sequenced was peripheral blood. The chain recombines TRBV27 with TRBJ1-6; 9 bases are a match to TRBD1. CDR3 sequence: CASSQDRGDSPLHF. The CDR3 bases are TGTGCCAGCAGTCAGGACAGGGGTGATTCACCCCTCCACTTT.